This T cell receptor beta chain was profiled in a study of blood T cell repertoires in COVID-19. Overall study: The samples span acute and convalescent COVID-19 from the United States, Italy and Spain. T cells, B-cell-depleted T cells, or PBMCs supplied cDNA or gDNA.

In the source study's methods: Scientists estimated how many nucleated cells there were by amplifying reference gene primers. The protocol was immunoSEQ multiplex PCR, while the TCRdb copy is restricted to in-frame clones and leaves out a portion. V and J calls and clone size follow that table, whereas D and trimming were derived from the DNA. The table shows some 250,000 clones, with around 90% occurring only once. V was shortened by 3 bases and J by 4 bases, with 9 bases between the two germline ends. Germline CDR1 is SGHTA and CDR2 is FQGNSA. The CDR3 has 13 amino acids. This chain uses TRBV7-2 with TRBJ1-2; D gene uncertain. The sample comprised peripheral blood. This sequence originates from a man in his sixties who had recovered from COVID-19. The CDR3 DNA is TGTGCCAGCAGCTTTCTAGTCTCCTATGGCTACACCTTC. The encoded protein is CASSFLVSYGYTF. The full variable domain, completed using reference TRBV7-2 and TRBJ1-2, is GAGVSQSPSNKVTEKGKDVELRCDPISGHTALYWYRQSLGQGLEFLIYFQGNSAPDKSGLPSDRFSAERTGGSVSTLTIQRTQQEDSAVYLCASSFLVSYGYTFGSGTRLTVV.